This T cell receptor beta chain was found in a study of T-cell memory formation after mild COVID-19. Study at large: Most TCR clusters belonged to a single donor. Study observations and caveats: There was no confirmation that second-wave clones peaking on day 37 were SARS-CoV-2 specific. Most CD4+ clones that shrank were in CM and EM, while CD8+ ones turned up in EMRA. Balance between CD4 and CD8 was seen in clones contracting day 15 to 85, and a CD4+ lean was seen in later expanders.

Worth noting for this clonotype: Its cognate antigen is unknown.

Using its own MiXCR run on the 5' RACE reads, TCRdb lists one record per CDR3 protein. The table shows 560,000 or so distinct CDR3 sequences, with roughly 17% occurring only once. CDR3 length equals 15 residues. V was shortened by 3 bases and J by 4 bases, with 13 bases between the two germline ends. The sample consisted of PBMCs or a T cell subset sorted from them (not recorded which). This chain links TRBV12-3 or TRBV12-4 with TRBJ2-1; D possibly corresponds to TRBD1 (5 bases). This sequence was found in an adult woman who had mild COVID-19 (a few samples of this study predate the infection). Cell type and time point are not known. In nucleotides, the CDR3 is TGTGCCAGCAGTTTCATGGGCAGGGCTTACAATGAGCAGTTCTTC. This sequence encodes CASSFMGRAYNEQFF.